These 17 T cell receptor beta chains were sequenced from one sample in a study of monozygotic twins with inflammatory bowel disease. TCRdb derives one entry per CDR3 protein from the 5' RACE reads, leaving out DNA. This sample's table has 440,000 or so distinct CDR3 sequences. Sequencing was done on a sample of blood. The receptors were gathered from a human donor with ulcerative colitis or Crohn's disease, or a healthy co-twin of an affected twin (not recorded which).

The rearrangement links TRBV7-2 to TRBJ2-1; as DNA is missing, the TRBD2 call by TCRdb cannot be tested. The CDR3 totals 15 residues. CDR1 is SGHTA and CDR2 is FQGNSA in the germline V gene. CDR3: CASSLSSGIYNEQFF.

This chain links TRBV5-1 with TRBJ2-2; TCRdb gives TRBD2 as the D gene, but with no DNA this cannot be confirmed. CDR3 length: 19 amino acids. From germline, CDR1 is SGHRS and CDR2 YFSETQ. CDR3 loop: CASSLAILAGGPKHGELFF.

The chain employs TRBV20-1 and TRBJ1-1; TCRdb's assignment of TRBD1 cannot be checked, as there is no DNA. CDR1 DFQATT and CDR2 SNEGSKA come from the germline V gene (reference sequence). The CDR3 covers 13 residues. The chain's CDR3 is CSARRDRAPEAFF.

This chain joins TRBV27 and TRBJ2-1; TCRdb proposes TRBD1, but this gene call is untestable without DNA. The CDR3 extends over 16 amino acids. In germline, CDR1 is MNHEY, CDR2 SMNVEV (reference sequence). CDR3 protein: CASSLRGTPTYNEQFF.

The J gene is TRBJ1-3, the V gene TRBV20-1; without DNA, the TCRdb call of TRBD1 cannot be checked. The V gene's germline CDR1 is DFQATT and CDR2 SNEGSKA (reference sequence). The CDR3 covers 16 residues. The CDR3 reads CSARDGDSVFGNTIYF.

The chain combines TRBV11-2 with TRBJ1-1; no DNA is available, so the TRBD1 call from TCRdb remains unchecked. Germline V CDR1 and CDR2: SGHAT, FQNNGV. CDR3 length: 17 residues. CDR3: CASSIGQGVYSNTEAFF. The variable domain in full, with the rest retrieved from reference TRBV11-2 and TRBJ1-1, is EAGVAQSPRYKIIEKRQSVAFWCNPISGHATLYWYQQILGQGPKLLIQFQNNGVVDDSQLPKDRFSAERLKGVDSTLKIQPAKLEDSAVYLCASSIGQGVYSNTEAFFGQGTRLTVV.

The J gene is TRBJ2-5, the V gene TRBV15. Germline CDR1 is LNHNV and CDR2 is YYDKDF (reference sequence). The CDR3 spans 14 residues. The CDR3 sequence: CATSRARTEETQYF.

The V and J genes are TRBV28 and TRBJ2-7. CDR1 MDHEN and CDR2 SYDVKM come from the germline V gene. The CDR3 runs 13 residues. CDR3 protein: CASSLTINYEQYF.

The chain is built from TRBV5-1 and TRBJ1-2. Germline V gene lookup returns CDR1 SGHRS and CDR2 YFSETQ. The CDR3 spans 12 residues. The CDR3 loop is CASSFGGDGYTF.

V and J are TRBV6-1 and TRBJ1-2; TCRdb selects TRBD1, and the lack of DNA leaves this call unchecked. The CDR3 runs to 14 residues. Germline V gives CDR1 MNHNS, CDR2 SASEGT. This chain's CDR3 is CASSRQGLGYGYTF.

The chain employs TRBV5-1 and TRBJ2-1; there is no DNA to check the TCRdb D call of TRBD1. Germline assignment: CDR1 SGHRS and CDR2 YFSETQ. The CDR3 spans 13 residues. The CDR3 reads CASSFEQGNEQFF.

The chain is built from TRBV6-5 and TRBJ1-3. The CDR3 is 15 residues long. CDR1 MNHEY and CDR2 SVGAGI come from the germline V gene. CDR3 loop: CASSYLTDSGNTIYF.

The rearrangement uses TRBV5-1 and TRBJ2-6. There are 16 residues in the CDR3. Germline V gene sequence: CDR1 SGHRS, CDR2 YFSETQ. CDR3 residues: CASSLVASSGANVLTF.

This sequence joins TRBV20-1 and TRBJ2-5. This CDR3 comprises 11 residues. Germline lookup yields CDR1 DFQATT and CDR2 SNEGSKA (reference sequence). The CDR3 sequence is CSAETGETQYF.

CDR3: CASSTGQGNQPQHF. The rearrangement joins TRBV5-1 to TRBJ1-5; there is no DNA to check the TCRdb D call of TRBD1. Germline V CDR1 and CDR2: SGHRS, YFSETQ. The CDR3 contains 14 residues.

The gene calls are TRBV7-2 and TRBJ2-5. CDR1 and CDR2 from the germline V gene are SGHTA and FQGNSA. This CDR3 spans 11 amino acids. The CDR3: CASRSQETQYF.

The CDR3 loop is CASSFFGLAGATGELFF. The V and J genes are TRBV5-5 and TRBJ2-2; TCRdb proposes TRBD2, but this gene call is untestable without DNA. CDR3 length equals 17 residues. Germline assignment: CDR1 SGHKS and CDR2 YYEKEE (reference sequence).